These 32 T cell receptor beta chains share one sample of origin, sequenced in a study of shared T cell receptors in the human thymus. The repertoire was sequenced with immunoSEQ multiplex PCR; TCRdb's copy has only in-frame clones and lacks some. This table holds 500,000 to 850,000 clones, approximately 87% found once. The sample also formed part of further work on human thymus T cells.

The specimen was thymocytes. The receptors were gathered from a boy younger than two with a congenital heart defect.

The CDR3 coding sequence is TGTGCCAGCAGTGAACCACGGGAGAAGACATACGAGCAGTACTTC. It translates to CASSEPREKTYEQYF. V is TRBV2 and J is TRBJ2-7, with a weak D call TRBD2 (6 bases). Germline CDR1 reads SNHLY; CDR2 reads FYNNEI. V lost 2 bases and J lost 4, with 15 bases in between. The CDR3 sequence is 15 residues long. The variable domain in full, with the rest retrieved from reference TRBV2 and TRBJ2-7, is EPEVTQTPSHQVTQMGQEVILRCVPISNHLYFYWYRQILGQKVEFLVSFYNNEISEKSEIFDDQFSVERPDGSNFTLKIRSTKLEDSAMYFCASSEPREKTYEQYFGPGTRLTVT.

CDR3 in DNA: TGTGCCAGCTTACCCCCTCATAGAGCTGATACGCAGTATTTT. It translates to CASLPPHRADTQYF. The chain is built from TRBV2 and TRBJ2-3; D unclear. Deletions cut 8 bases from V and 6 bases from J, with 18 bases between. The CDR3 is 14 residues long. The germline gives CDR1 SNHLY, CDR2 FYNNEI.

In nucleotides, the CDR3 is TGTGCCAGCAGCCCCATGCGACAGAGGAAATCCTACGAGCAGTACTTC. This gives the protein CASSPMRQRKSYEQYF. J is TRBJ2-7 and V is TRBV7-2; D is perhaps TRBD1 (5 bases). CDR3 length: 16 amino acids. The V gene's germline CDR1 is SGHTA and CDR2 FQGNSA. Trimming removed 5 bases from V and 1 base from J, with 18 bases in between.

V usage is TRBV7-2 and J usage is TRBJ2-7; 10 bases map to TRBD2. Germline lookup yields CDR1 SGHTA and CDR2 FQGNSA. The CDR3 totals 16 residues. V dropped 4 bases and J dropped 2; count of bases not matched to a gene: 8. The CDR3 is CASSSPAGGPPYEQYF. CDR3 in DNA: TGTGCCAGCAGCTCCCCAGCGGGAGGGCCGCCCTACGAGCAGTACTTC. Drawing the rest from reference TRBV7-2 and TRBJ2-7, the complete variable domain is GAGVSQSPSNKVTEKGKDVELRCDPISGHTALYWYRQSLGQGLEFLIYFQGNSAPDKSGLPSDRFSAERTGGSVSTLTIQRTQQEDSAVYLCASSSPAGGPPYEQYFGPGTRLTVT.

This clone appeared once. The CDR3 spells CAWSPLGARDYGYTF. The CDR3 nucleotides are TGTGCCTGGAGTCCCCTAGGGGCAAGGGACTATGGCTACACCTTC. The chain employs TRBV30 and TRBJ1-2; D is possibly TRBD1 (5 bases). Trimming removed 2 bases at V and 3 bases at J, with 16 bases between. The CDR3 runs to 15 residues. Germline V gives CDR1 GTSNPN, CDR2 SVGIG (reference sequence).

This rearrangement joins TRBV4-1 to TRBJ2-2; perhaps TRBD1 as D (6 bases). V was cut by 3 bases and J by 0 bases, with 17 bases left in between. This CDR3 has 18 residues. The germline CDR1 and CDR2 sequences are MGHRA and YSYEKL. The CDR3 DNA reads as TGCGCCAGCAGCCAGGGTATCCTCGGACAGCCGAACACCGGGGAGCTGTTTTTT. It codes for CASSQGILGQPNTGELFF.

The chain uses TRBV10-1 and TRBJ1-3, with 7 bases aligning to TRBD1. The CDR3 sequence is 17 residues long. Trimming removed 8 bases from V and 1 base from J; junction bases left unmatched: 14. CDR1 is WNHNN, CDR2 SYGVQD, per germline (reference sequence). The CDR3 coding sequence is TGCGCCAGCGGAACAGGGGAAGGGTCCTTATCTGGAAACACCATATATTTT. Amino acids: CASGTGEGSLSGNTIYF.

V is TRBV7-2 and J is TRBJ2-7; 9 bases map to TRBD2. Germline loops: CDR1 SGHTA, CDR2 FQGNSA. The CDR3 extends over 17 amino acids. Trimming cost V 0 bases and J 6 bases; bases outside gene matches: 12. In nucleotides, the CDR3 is TGTGCCAGCAGCTTAGCGAAGACGGGACTAGCAGCTGTCGAGCAGTACTTC. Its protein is CASSLAKTGLAAVEQYF.

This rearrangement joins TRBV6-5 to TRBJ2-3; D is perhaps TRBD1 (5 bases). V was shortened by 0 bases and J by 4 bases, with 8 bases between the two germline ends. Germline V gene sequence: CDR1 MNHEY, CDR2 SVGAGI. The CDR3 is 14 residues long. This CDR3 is CASSYSGPPDTQYF. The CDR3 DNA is TGTGCCAGCAGTTACTCGGGGCCCCCAGATACGCAGTATTTT.

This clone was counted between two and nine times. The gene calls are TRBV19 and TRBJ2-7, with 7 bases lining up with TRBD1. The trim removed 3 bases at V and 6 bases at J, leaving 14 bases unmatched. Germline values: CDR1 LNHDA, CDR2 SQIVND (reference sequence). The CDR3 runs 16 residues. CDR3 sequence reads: CASSMGQRWSGSEQYF. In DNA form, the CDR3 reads TGTGCCAGTAGTATGGGACAGAGGTGGTCTGGAAGCGAGCAGTACTTC. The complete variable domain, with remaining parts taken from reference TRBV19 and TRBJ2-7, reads DGGITQSPKYLFRKEGQNVTLSCEQNLNHDAMYWYRQDPGQGLRLIYYSQIVNDFQKGDIAEGYSVSREKKESFPLTVTSAQKNPTAFYLCASSMGQRWSGSEQYFGPGTRLTVT.

The CDR3: CASSAGTGVFNEQFF. The CDR3 DNA reads as TGCGCCAGCAGTGCCGGGACAGGGGTCTTCAATGAGCAGTTCTTC. V gene TRBV10-1 combines with J gene TRBJ2-1; TRBD1 matches at 10 bases. Germline V CDR1 and CDR2: WNHNN, SYGVQD (reference sequence). Unmatched junction bases numbered 6, after V lost 4 bases and J lost 6 bases. The CDR3 consists of 15 residues.

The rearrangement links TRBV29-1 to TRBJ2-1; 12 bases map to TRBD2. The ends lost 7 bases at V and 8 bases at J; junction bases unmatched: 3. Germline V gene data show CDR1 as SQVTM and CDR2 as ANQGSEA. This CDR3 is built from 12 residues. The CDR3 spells CSALAGGDEQFF. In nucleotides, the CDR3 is TGCAGCGCACTAGCGGGAGGAGATGAGCAGTTCTTC.

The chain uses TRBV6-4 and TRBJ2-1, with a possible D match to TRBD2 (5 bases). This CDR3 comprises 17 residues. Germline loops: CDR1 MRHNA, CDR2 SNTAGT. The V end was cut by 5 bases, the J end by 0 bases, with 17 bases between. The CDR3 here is CASSNYSVHLSYNEQFF. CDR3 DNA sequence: TGTGCCAGCAGTAACTATAGCGTTCACCTCTCCTACAATGAGCAGTTCTTC.

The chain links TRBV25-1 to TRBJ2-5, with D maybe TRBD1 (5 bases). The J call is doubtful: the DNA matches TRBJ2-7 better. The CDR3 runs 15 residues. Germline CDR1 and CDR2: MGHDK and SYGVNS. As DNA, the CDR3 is TGTGCCAGCAGTGGGTTACAGGAGCTACCTTACGAGCAGTACTTC. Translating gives CASSGLQELPYEQYF.

CDR3 residues: CTSSQDQMGLAGGDSTDTQYF. Written as DNA, the CDR3 is TGCACCAGCAGCCAAGATCAGATGGGGCTAGCGGGGGGGGACAGCACAGATACGCAGTATTTT. The gene calls are TRBV1 and TRBJ2-3; the D segment call TRBD2 is taken from the table without a DNA check. TRBV1 is classified as a pseudogene. CDR3 size: 21 residues.

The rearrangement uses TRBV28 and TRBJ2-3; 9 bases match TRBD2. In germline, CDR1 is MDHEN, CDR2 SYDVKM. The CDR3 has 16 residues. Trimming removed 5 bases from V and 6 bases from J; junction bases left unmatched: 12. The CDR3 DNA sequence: TGTGCCAGCAGTCAGCCCCAGGCAAGCGGGAGGGATACGCAGTATTTT. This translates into CASSQPQASGRDTQYF.

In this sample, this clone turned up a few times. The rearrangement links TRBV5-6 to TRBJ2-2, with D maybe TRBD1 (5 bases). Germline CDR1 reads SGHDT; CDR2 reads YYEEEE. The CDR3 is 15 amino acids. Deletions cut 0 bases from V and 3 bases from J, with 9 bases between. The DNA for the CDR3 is TGTGCCAGCAGCTTGGGGGGCAGCTACACCGGGGAGCTGTTTTTT. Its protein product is CASSLGGSYTGELFF.

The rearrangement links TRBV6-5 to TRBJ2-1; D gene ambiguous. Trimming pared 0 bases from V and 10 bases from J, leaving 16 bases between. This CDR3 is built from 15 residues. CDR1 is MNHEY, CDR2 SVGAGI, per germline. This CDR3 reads CASSYSRHPRWEQFF. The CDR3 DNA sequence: TGTGCCAGCAGTTACTCGCGGCATCCACGGTGGGAGCAGTTCTTC.

CDR3 DNA sequence: TGTGCCAGCCCTCCTAGTTGGGACAGGGAAGTCACAGATACGCAGTATTTT. Translating it yields CASPPSWDREVTDTQYF. The chain is built from TRBV7-9 and TRBJ2-3, with 9 bases identical to TRBD1. CDR3 length equals 17 residues. Germline-derived CDR1 and CDR2 are SEHNR and FQNEAQ (reference sequence). J was trimmed by 2 bases and V by 8 bases; bases with no gene match: 14.

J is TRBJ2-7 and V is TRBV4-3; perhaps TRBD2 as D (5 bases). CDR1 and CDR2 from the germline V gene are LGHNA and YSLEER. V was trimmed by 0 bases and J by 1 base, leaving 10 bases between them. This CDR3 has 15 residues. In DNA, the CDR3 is TGCGCCAGCAGCCAAGAGAGGAGGACTTCCTACGAGCAGTACTTC. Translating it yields CASSQERRTSYEQYF.

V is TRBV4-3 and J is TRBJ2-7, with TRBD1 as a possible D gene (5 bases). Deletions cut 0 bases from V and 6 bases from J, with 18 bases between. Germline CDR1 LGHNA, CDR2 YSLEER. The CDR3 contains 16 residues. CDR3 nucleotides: TGCGCCAGCAGCCAAGATCAAGGCAGGGTAAGGGGCGAGCAGTACTTC. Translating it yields CASSQDQGRVRGEQYF.

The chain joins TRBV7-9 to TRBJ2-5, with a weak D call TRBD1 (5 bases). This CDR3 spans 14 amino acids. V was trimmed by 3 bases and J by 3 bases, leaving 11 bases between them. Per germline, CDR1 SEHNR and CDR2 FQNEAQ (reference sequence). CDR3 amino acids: CASSFLQEKETQYF. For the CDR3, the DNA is TGTGCCAGCAGCTTCTTACAGGAAAAAGAGACCCAGTACTTC. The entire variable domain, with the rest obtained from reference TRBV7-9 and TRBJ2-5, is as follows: DTGVSQNPRHKITKRGQNVTFRCDPISEHNRLYWYRQTLGQGPEFLTYFQNEAQLEKSRLLSDRFSAERPKGSFSTLEIQRTEQGDSAMYLCASSFLQEKETQYFGPGTRLLVL.

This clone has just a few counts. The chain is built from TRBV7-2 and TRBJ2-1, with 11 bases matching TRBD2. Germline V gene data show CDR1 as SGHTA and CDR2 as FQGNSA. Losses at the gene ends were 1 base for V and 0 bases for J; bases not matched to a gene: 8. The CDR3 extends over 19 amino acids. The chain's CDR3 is CASSLEGLAGGGSYNEQFF. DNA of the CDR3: TGTGCCAGCAGCTTAGAGGGCCTAGCGGGAGGAGGCTCCTACAATGAGCAGTTCTTC.

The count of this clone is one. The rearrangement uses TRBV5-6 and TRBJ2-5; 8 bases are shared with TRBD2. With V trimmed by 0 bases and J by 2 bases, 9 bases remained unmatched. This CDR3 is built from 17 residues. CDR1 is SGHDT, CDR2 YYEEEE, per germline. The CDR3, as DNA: TGTGCCAGCAGCTTGGAGGTTACGGGAGGGGTACAAGAGACCCAGTACTTC. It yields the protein CASSLEVTGGVQETQYF.

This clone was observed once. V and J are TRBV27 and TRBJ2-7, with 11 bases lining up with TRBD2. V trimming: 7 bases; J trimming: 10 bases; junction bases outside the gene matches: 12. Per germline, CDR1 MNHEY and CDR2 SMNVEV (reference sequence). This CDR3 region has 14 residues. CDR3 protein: CASKTSGKLKGQYF. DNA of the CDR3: TGTGCCAGCAAGACTAGCGGGAAGCTAAAGGGCCAGTACTTC.

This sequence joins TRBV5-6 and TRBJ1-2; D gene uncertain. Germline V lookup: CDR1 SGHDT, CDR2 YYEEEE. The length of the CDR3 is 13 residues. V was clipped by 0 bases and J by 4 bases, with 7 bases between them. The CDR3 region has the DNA TGTGCCAGCAGCTTGGGGCAGATCTATGGCTACACCTTC. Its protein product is CASSLGQIYGYTF.

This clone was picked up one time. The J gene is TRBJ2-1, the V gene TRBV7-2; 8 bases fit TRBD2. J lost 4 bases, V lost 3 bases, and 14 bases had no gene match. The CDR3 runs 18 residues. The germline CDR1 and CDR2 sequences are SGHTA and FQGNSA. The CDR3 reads CASSFTTKLADKYNEQFF. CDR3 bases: TGTGCCAGCAGCTTCACCACCAAACTAGCGGACAAGTACAATGAGCAGTTCTTC.

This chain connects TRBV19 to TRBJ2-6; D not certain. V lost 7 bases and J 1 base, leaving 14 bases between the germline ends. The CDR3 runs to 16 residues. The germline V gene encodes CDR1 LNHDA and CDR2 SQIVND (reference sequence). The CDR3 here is CASNPDLVSGANVLTF. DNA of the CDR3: TGTGCCAGTAATCCAGATTTGGTATCTGGGGCCAACGTCCTGACTTTC.

As DNA, the CDR3 is TGTGCCAGCTCACCACCATTATCCGCGGGGGGGCAGGGTACGCAGTATTTT. Its protein product is CASSPPLSAGGQGTQYF. The J gene is TRBJ2-3, the V gene TRBV18; 9 bases line up with TRBD2. The germline CDR1 and CDR2 sequences are KGHSH and LQKENI. V was clipped by 0 bases and J by 8 bases; unmatched bases: 12. The CDR3 spans 17 residues.

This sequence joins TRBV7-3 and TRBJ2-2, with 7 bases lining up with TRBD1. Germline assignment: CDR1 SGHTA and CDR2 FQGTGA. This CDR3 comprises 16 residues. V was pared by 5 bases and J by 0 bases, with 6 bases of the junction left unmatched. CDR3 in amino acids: CASSRQGPTNTGELFF. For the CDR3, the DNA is TGTGCCAGCAGCCGACAGGGTCCGACGAACACCGGGGAGCTGTTTTTT.

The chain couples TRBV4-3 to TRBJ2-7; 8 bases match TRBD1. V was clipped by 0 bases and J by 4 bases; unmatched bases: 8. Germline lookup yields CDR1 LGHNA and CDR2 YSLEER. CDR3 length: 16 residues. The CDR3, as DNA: TGCGCCAGCAGCCAAGATTCTGGCCAGGGGGCATACGAGCAGTACTTC. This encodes CASSQDSGQGAYEQYF.

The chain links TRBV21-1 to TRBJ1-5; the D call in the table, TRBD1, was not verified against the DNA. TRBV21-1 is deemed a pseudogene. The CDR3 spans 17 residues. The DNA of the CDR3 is TGTGCCAGCAGCAAATCGGGGACAGGGTTGGCAAATCAGCCCCAGCATTTT. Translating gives CASSKSGTGLANQPQHF.